Each of the 32 T cell receptor beta chains below was sequenced from the same sample in a study of cytomegalovirus exposure and HLA in healthy donors. The PCR used 60 Vbeta and 13 Jbeta primers. Repertoires were generated with immunoSEQ multiplex PCR, while TCRdb's copy carries only in-frame clones and drops some. The sample's table shows around 75,000 clones. Specimen: PBMCs. These receptors were obtained from a man aged 45-60 years in good health and CMV-seropositive.

The chain recombines TRBV7-2 with TRBJ1-6; the D is unclear. The V gene lost 1 base and the J gene lost 7 bases, with 5 bases spanning the gap. In germline, CDR1 is SGHTA, CDR2 FQGNSA. The CDR3 spans 13 residues. The CDR3 DNA sequence: TGTGCCAGCAGCTTAGATCCGAATTCACCCCTCCACTTT. Encoded protein: CASSLDPNSPLHF.

The chain recombines TRBV6-1 with TRBJ2-5, with a possible D match to TRBD2 (5 bases). The CDR3 loop spans 15 amino acids. V was shortened by 10 bases and J by 5 bases, with 23 bases between the two germline ends. The germline gives CDR1 MNHNS, CDR2 SASEGT. The CDR3 DNA reads as TGTGCCACCCTTCGAGGGTCGGAATTAGGGGAGACCCAGTACTTC. This translates into CATLRGSELGETQYF.

The genes are TRBV18 and TRBJ1-5, with D perhaps matching TRBD1 (5 bases). Germline CDR1 reads KGHSH; CDR2 reads LQKENI. This CDR3 region has 14 residues. V lost 5 bases, J lost 1 base, and 9 bases lay in between. CDR3 sequence reads: CASSGGGSNQPQHF. The CDR3 DNA sequence: TGTGCCAGCTCAGGGGGGGGAAGCAATCAGCCCCAGCATTTT.

V and J are TRBV6-1 and TRBJ1-5; 7 positions match TRBD1. V was pared by 9 bases and J by 6 bases, with 8 bases of the junction left unmatched. Per germline, CDR1 MNHNS and CDR2 SASEGT. The CDR3 length is 13 residues. The DNA for the CDR3 is TGTGCCAGTCTTCAGGGGGATTTTCAGCCCCAGCATTTT. Translating gives CASLQGDFQPQHF.

The chain combines TRBV19 with TRBJ2-6; TRBD1 matches 9 bases. Germline V gene lookup returns CDR1 LNHDA and CDR2 SQIVND (reference sequence). V lost 7 bases to trimming and J lost 0 bases; unmatched junction nucleotides: 13. This CDR3 has 19 amino acids. The CDR3 region has the DNA TGTGCCAGTACGATCCCGGGACAGGGTTTTCTCTCTGGGGCCAACGTCCTGACTTTC. Protein sequence: CASTIPGQGFLSGANVLTF.

The chain carries TRBV19 and TRBJ1-1; TRBD1 agrees at 7 bases. Trimming cost V 5 bases and J 0 bases; bases outside gene matches: 6. The CDR3 extends over 15 amino acids. The germline V gene encodes CDR1 LNHDA and CDR2 SQIVND (reference sequence). CDR3 nucleotide sequence: TGTGCCAGTAGTTTTACCGGGACAGTGAACACTGAAGCTTTCTTT. Encoded protein: CASSFTGTVNTEAFF.

This chain connects TRBV5-1 to TRBJ1-1; tentative D call: TRBD1 (6 bases). V lost 0 bases to trimming and J lost 4 bases, with 7 bases between them. The length of the CDR3 is 13 residues. Germline lookup yields CDR1 SGHRS and CDR2 YFSETQ. The CDR3: CASSLDRATEAFF. The CDR3 region has the DNA TGCGCCAGCAGCTTGGACAGGGCCACTGAAGCTTTCTTT. Drawing the rest from reference TRBV5-1 and TRBJ1-1, the complete variable domain is KAGVTQTPRYLIKTRGQQVTLSCSPISGHRSVSWYQQTPGQGLQFLFEYFSETQRNKGNFPGRFSGRQFSNSRSEMNVSTLELGDSALYLCASSLDRATEAFFGQGTRLTVV.

V is TRBV11-2 and J is TRBJ2-7; D may be TRBD1 (5 bases). This CDR3 is built from 15 residues. Germline loops: CDR1 SGHAT, CDR2 FQNNGV. V lost 6 bases and J lost 2, with 17 bases in between. CDR3 sequence reads: CASSSQKGETYEQYF. DNA for the CDR3: TGTGCCAGCAGTTCCCAGAAAGGGGAAACCTACGAGCAGTACTTC.

The gene calls are TRBV9 and TRBJ2-3; D gene uncertain. Germline-derived CDR1 and CDR2 are SGDLS and YYNGEE. The CDR3 is made up of 15 amino acids. Trimming removed 4 bases at V and 2 bases at J, with 14 bases between. Here the CDR3 DNA reads TGTGCCAGCAGCCCTTTATCAGGTCCCACAGATACGCAGTATTTT. This codes for CASSPLSGPTDTQYF.

The J gene is TRBJ2-2, the V gene TRBV19; 7 bases line up with TRBD1. V was clipped by 7 bases and J by 3 bases; unmatched bases: 8. There are 15 residues in the CDR3. Germline CDR1 LNHDA, CDR2 SQIVND (reference sequence). CDR3 bases: TGTGCCAGTATGAAGAGACAGGGTTACACCGGGGAGCTGTTTTTT. Amino acid sequence: CASMKRQGYTGELFF.

The genes are TRBV19 and TRBJ1-1; 7 positions agree with TRBD1. The V gene end was trimmed by 3 bases and the J gene end by 9 bases; junction bases not matched to a gene: 7. The CDR3 is made up of 13 amino acids. The germline V gene has CDR1 LNHDA and CDR2 SQIVND (reference sequence). The DNA of the CDR3 is TGTGCCAGTAGTATGGCAGGGGGAGAAAAAGCTTTCTTT. Protein: CASSMAGGEKAFF.

The genes are TRBV4-1 and TRBJ2-1; D is undetermined. This CDR3 spans 15 amino acids. The germline gives CDR1 MGHRA, CDR2 YSYEKL. The V and J ends lost 0 bases and 2 bases respectively, with 8 bases between them. Here the CDR3 DNA reads TGCGCCAGCAGCCAAGAGGAGACTCCCTACAATGAGCAGTTCTTC. Its translation: CASSQEETPYNEQFF.

The chain uses TRBV11-2 and TRBJ1-1, with TRBD1 as a possible D gene (5 bases). The germline CDR1 and CDR2 sequences are SGHAT and FQNNGV. The ends were cut back, 3 bases at V and 1 base at J, with 6 bases in the middle. The CDR3 length is 13 residues. CDR3: CASSFQGNTEAFF. CDR3 coding DNA: TGTGCCAGCAGCTTCCAGGGGAACACTGAAGCTTTCTTT.

The chain uses TRBV7-2 and TRBJ1-4; 10 bases fit TRBD1. The ends lost 5 bases at V and 8 bases at J; junction bases unmatched: 8. CDR3 length: 15 residues. CDR1 is SGHTA and CDR2 is FQGNSA in the germline V gene. The CDR3 sequence: CASSGGQGKGEKLFF. The CDR3 bases are TGTGCCAGCAGCGGGGGACAGGGGAAAGGGGAAAAACTGTTTTTT. The full variable domain, in which reference TRBV7-2 and TRBJ1-4 provide the parts outside the CDR3, is GAGVSQSPSNKVTEKGKDVELRCDPISGHTALYWYRQSLGQGLEFLIYFQGNSAPDKSGLPSDRFSAERTGGSVSTLTIQRTQQEDSAVYLCASSGGQGKGEKLFFGSGTQLSVL.

This chain uses TRBV5-1 with TRBJ2-1; 8 bases are a match to TRBD1. Germline V gene sequence: CDR1 SGHRS, CDR2 YFSETQ. V was clipped by 2 bases and J by 1 base; unmatched bases: 2. The CDR3 length is 15 residues. CDR3 coding DNA: TGCGCCAGCAGCTTAGGACAGGGATCCTACAATGAGCAGTTCTTC. This codes for CASSLGQGSYNEQFF.

This chain uses TRBV5-1 with TRBJ2-7; 10 positions agree with TRBD1. Germline V gene sequence: CDR1 SGHRS, CDR2 YFSETQ. The trim removed 4 bases at V and 2 bases at J, leaving 3 bases unmatched. CDR3 length equals 14 residues. The CDR3 spells CASSPTGGAYEQYV. DNA for the CDR3: TGCGCCAGCAGCCCGACAGGGGGCGCCTACGAGCAGTACGTC.

The chain uses TRBV6-7 and TRBJ1-5, with D perhaps TRBD1 (5 bases). TRBV6-7 is an open reading frame whose function is uncertain. V lost 4 bases, J lost 6 bases, and 19 bases lay in between. This CDR3 is 16 amino acids long. For the CDR3, the DNA is TGTGCCAGCAGTTTACTCGATCAGGGACTCATTCAGCCCCAGCATTTT. It specifies CASSLLDQGLIQPQHF.

The CDR3 is CASRTGGYQPQHF. The DNA of the CDR3 is TGTGCCAGCCGGACAGGAGGATATCAGCCCCAGCATTTT. The chain is built from TRBV6-1 and TRBJ1-5, with TRBD1 matching 7 bases. The CDR3 covers 13 residues. Germline CDR1 and CDR2: MNHNS and SASEGT. V shed 8 bases, J shed 5 bases, and the junction held 6 bases outside the gene matches.

The chain employs TRBV5-1 and TRBJ2-7, with D perhaps matching TRBD1 (7 bases). V lost 2 bases and J lost 5, with 23 bases in between. CDR1 and CDR2 from the germline V gene are SGHRS and YFSETQ. This CDR3 is 17 amino acids long. CDR3 bases: TGCGCCAGCAGCTTTAGAATGATCGACAGGGAGGTCGACGAGCAGTACTTC. This encodes CASSFRMIDREVDEQYF.

V gene TRBV5-4 combines with J gene TRBJ2-2; weak D call: TRBD1 (7 bases). The germline V gene has CDR1 SGHNT and CDR2 YYREEE (reference sequence). Between the trimmed V and J ends, which lost 5 bases and 6 bases, there was a span of 14 bases. The CDR3 is 14 residues long. The CDR3, as DNA: TGTGCCAGCAGACCTCAGGGGGGTTCCGGGGAGCTGTTTTTT. Protein sequence: CASRPQGGSGELFF. Supplemented by reference TRBV5-4 and TRBJ2-2, the full variable domain reads ETGVTQSPTHLIKTRGQQVTLRCSSQSGHNTVSWYQQALGQGPQFIFQYYREEENGRGNFPPRFSGLQFPNYSSELNVNALELDDSALYLCASRPQGGSGELFFGEGSRLTVL.

The chain carries TRBV25-1 and TRBJ1-5, with D possibly being TRBD1 (6 bases). Germline V lookup: CDR1 MGHDK, CDR2 SYGVNS. The CDR3 is 14 amino acids. The V and J ends lost 6 bases and 4 bases respectively, with 13 bases between them. The CDR3 sequence: CASRAGTSNQPQHF. As DNA, the CDR3 is TGTGCCAGCAGAGCCGGGACATCTAATCAGCCCCAGCATTTT.

The chain couples TRBV9 to TRBJ2-2; maybe TRBD1 (6 bases). V dropped 1 base and J dropped 1 base, with 8 bases sitting between them. Germline V CDR1 and CDR2: SGDLS, YYNGEE. The CDR3 has 15 residues. This CDR3 reads CASSVLGGNTGELFF. The CDR3 bases are TGTGCCAGCAGCGTACTAGGGGGGAACACCGGGGAGCTGTTTTTT.

J is TRBJ2-5 and V is TRBV7-9; D not certain. Trimming took 4 bases from V and 2 from J, leaving 2 bases between them. The CDR3 consists of 11 residues. Germline V lookup: CDR1 SEHNR, CDR2 FQNEAQ (reference sequence). CDR3 DNA sequence: TGTGCCAGCAGCTCGCAAGAGACCCAGTACTTC. This codes for CASSSQETQYF.

The V and J genes are TRBV18 and TRBJ1-1, with D perhaps matching TRBD1 (6 bases). CDR3 length: 14 residues. Germline assignment: CDR1 KGHSH and CDR2 LQKENI. The V end lost 3 bases, the J end lost 11 bases, and 19 bases lay between the germline ends. CDR3 amino acids: CASSPGHSSTGAFF. In nucleotides, the CDR3 is TGTGCCAGCTCACCGGGACACTCTTCAACCGGGGCTTTCTTT.

CDR3 amino acids: CASSPFGRENTEAFF. For the CDR3, the DNA is TGTGCCAGCAGCCCATTCGGACGGGAGAACACTGAAGCTTTCTTT. The V gene is TRBV5-4, the J gene TRBJ1-1; D remains unclear. Looked up from germline, CDR1 is SGHNT and CDR2 is YYREEE (reference sequence). V was pared by 4 bases and J by 1 base, with 14 bases between. The CDR3 totals 15 residues.

The J gene is TRBJ2-5, the V gene TRBV4-2; 9 bases agree with TRBD2. V lost 0 bases, J lost 4 bases, and 9 bases stayed unmatched. The CDR3 has 17 residues. The germline V gene encodes CDR1 LGHNA and CDR2 YNFKEQ. In DNA, the CDR3 is TGTGCCAGCAGCCAAGATGTAGCGGGAGCGGTTGGAGAGACCCAGTACTTC. This codes for CASSQDVAGAVGETQYF.

The chain recombines TRBV4-1 with TRBJ2-7, with D perhaps TRBD1 (5 bases). Trimming took off 4 bases at V and 3 bases at J, with 22 bases between the two ends. The CDR3 sequence is 17 residues long. The germline V gene has CDR1 MGHRA and CDR2 YSYEKL. CDR3 bases: TGCGCCAGCAGCCTCGACAGTCAGCAGGGAAGTTTCTACGAGCAGTACTTC. This codes for CASSLDSQQGSFYEQYF.

The rearrangement uses TRBV30 and TRBJ2-5; D not certain. V was cut by 0 bases and J by 2 bases, with 7 bases left in between. The germline gives CDR1 GTSNPN, CDR2 SVGIG (reference sequence). The CDR3 is 13 amino acids. CDR3 sequence (DNA): TGTGCCTGGAGTGTGGCTTTTCAAGAGACCCAGTACTTC. Protein product: CAWSVAFQETQYF.

The chain recombines TRBV5-1 with TRBJ2-2; tentative D call: TRBD1 (6 bases). CDR1 SGHRS and CDR2 YFSETQ come from the germline V gene. This CDR3 is built from 15 residues. The V end lost 3 bases, the J end lost 1 base, and 10 bases lay between the germline ends. This CDR3 is CASSSWGQNTGELFF. CDR3 nucleotides: TGCGCCAGCAGCTCCTGGGGACAGAACACCGGGGAGCTGTTTTTT. Filled out from reference TRBV5-1 and TRBJ2-2, the complete variable domain reads KAGVTQTPRYLIKTRGQQVTLSCSPISGHRSVSWYQQTPGQGLQFLFEYFSETQRNKGNFPGRFSGRQFSNSRSEMNVSTLELGDSALYLCASSSWGQNTGELFFGEGSRLTVL.

V gene TRBV5-1 combines with J gene TRBJ2-5, with D possibly matching TRBD1 (5 bases). Trimming took 4 bases from V and 4 from J, leaving 14 bases between them. CDR1 and CDR2 (germline): SGHRS, YFSETQ. The CDR3 has 14 amino acids. The CDR3 loop is CASSPTPGAETQYF. The CDR3 bases are TGCGCCAGCAGCCCAACTCCTGGGGCAGAGACCCAGTACTTC. The full variable domain, rest sourced from reference TRBV5-1 and TRBJ2-5, is KAGVTQTPRYLIKTRGQQVTLSCSPISGHRSVSWYQQTPGQGLQFLFEYFSETQRNKGNFPGRFSGRQFSNSRSEMNVSTLELGDSALYLCASSPTPGAETQYFGPGTRLLVL.

The genes are TRBV10-2 and TRBJ2-3; 13 bases line up with TRBD2. With V trimmed by 3 bases and J by 1 base, 13 bases remained unmatched. From germline, CDR1 is WSHSY and CDR2 SAAADI. CDR3 length: 20 residues. The CDR3 nucleotides are TGCGCCAGCAGTGACCGTAGGACTAGCGGGGGCTCAAAGGGCACAGATACGCAGTATTTT. It translates to CASSDRRTSGGSKGTDTQYF.

The V call is TRBV7-9, the J call TRBJ1-1; TRBD1 aligns across 7 bases. V was pared by 4 bases and J by 5 bases, with 13 bases of the junction left unmatched. CDR3 length: 16 residues. The V gene's germline CDR1 is SEHNR and CDR2 FQNEAQ (reference sequence). The CDR3 sequence is CASSSVIGGGGTEAFF. For the CDR3, the DNA is TGTGCCAGCAGCTCCGTTATAGGGGGCGGAGGGACTGAAGCTTTCTTT.